The T cell receptor (beta chain) described here comes from a study of cytomegalovirus exposure and HLA in healthy donors. Findings of the study overall: In an earlier analysis, about 90% or about 30%: the productive usage of most TCR beta V segments. With DRB1 most and HLA-C fewest, TCR association rates differed between HLA loci in a later analysis. Later analysis revealed greater clonal expansion in HLA-associated TCR beta chains than in equally common others.

CDR3 length: 14 amino acids. The V gene's germline CDR1 is SGHAT and CDR2 FQNNGV. V lost 5 bases, J lost 7 bases, and 6 bases stayed unmatched. Turning to this clone: Its antigen is unknown.

Amplification used 60 Vbeta primers and 13 Jbeta primers. TCRdb's table, derived via immunoSEQ multiplex PCR, lists solely in-frame clones and lacks some. The sample includes about 110,000 clones, over 12% of them seen just once. The sequencing sample was made of PBMCs. The V call is TRBV11-2, the J call TRBJ2-5; 11 bases fit TRBD2. The origin of this receptor is a female donor in good health and CMV-seronegative. The CDR3 DNA follows: TGTGCCAGCAGCGCCGGGACTAGCGGCGGGACCCAGTACTTC. This codes for CASSAGTSGGTQYF.